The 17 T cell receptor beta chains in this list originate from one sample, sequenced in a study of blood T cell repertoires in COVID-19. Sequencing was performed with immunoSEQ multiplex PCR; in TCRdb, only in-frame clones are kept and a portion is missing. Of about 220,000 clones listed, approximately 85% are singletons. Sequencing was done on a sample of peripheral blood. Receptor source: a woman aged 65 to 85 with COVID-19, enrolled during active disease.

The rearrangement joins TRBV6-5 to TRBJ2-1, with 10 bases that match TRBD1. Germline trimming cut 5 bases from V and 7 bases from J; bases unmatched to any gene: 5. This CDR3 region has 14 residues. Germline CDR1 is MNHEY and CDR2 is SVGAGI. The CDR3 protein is CASSPGQGRNEQFF. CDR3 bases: TGTGCCAGCAGTCCGGGACAGGGGAGGAATGAGCAGTTCTTC.

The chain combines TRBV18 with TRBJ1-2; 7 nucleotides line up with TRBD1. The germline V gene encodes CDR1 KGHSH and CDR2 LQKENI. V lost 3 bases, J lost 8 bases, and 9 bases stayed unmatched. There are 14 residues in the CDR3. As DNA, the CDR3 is TGTGCCAGCTCACCTGCCACAGGGGATCGGGGCTACACCTTC. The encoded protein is CASSPATGDRGYTF.

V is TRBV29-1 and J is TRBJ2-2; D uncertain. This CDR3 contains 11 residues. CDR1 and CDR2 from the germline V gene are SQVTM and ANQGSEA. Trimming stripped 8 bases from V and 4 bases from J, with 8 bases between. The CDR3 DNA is TGCAGCCAACCTATCACCGGGGAGCTGTTTTTT. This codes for CSQPITGELFF.

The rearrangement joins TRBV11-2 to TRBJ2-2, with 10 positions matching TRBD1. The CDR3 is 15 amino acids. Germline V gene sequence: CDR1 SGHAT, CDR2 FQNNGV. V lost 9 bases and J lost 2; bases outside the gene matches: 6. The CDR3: CASTTGGFNTGELFF. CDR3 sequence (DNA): TGTGCCAGTACGACAGGGGGCTTCAACACCGGGGAGCTGTTTTTT.

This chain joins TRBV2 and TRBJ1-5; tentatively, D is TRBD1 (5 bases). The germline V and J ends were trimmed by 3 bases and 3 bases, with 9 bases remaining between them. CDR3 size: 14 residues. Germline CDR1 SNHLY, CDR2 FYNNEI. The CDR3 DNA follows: TGTGCCAGCAGTGACAGGGTCCCCAATCAGCCCCAGCATTTT. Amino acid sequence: CASSDRVPNQPQHF.

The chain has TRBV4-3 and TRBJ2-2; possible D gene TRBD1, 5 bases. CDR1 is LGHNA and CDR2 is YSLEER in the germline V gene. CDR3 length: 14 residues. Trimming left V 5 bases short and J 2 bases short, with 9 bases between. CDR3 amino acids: CASSSRTNTGELFF. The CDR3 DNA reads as TGCGCCAGCAGCTCTAGGACAAACACCGGGGAGCTGTTTTTT.

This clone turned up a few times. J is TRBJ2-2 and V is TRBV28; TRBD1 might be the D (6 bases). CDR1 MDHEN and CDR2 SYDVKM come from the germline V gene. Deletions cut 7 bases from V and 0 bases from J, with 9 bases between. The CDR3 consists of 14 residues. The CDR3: CASTGTTNTGELFF. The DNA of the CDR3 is TGTGCCAGCACCGGGACAACGAACACCGGGGAGCTGTTTTTT.

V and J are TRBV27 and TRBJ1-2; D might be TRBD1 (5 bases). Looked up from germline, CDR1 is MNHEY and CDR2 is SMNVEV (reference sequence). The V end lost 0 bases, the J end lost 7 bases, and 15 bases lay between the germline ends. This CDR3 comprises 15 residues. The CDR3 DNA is TGTGCCAGCAGTTTATCTGCGGGGGAGGGGTTTGGCTACACCTTC. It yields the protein CASSLSAGEGFGYTF.

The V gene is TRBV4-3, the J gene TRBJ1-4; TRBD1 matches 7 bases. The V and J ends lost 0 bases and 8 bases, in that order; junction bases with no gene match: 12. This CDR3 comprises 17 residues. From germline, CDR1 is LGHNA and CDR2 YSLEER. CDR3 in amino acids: CASSQDRGPAEREKLFF. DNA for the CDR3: TGCGCCAGCAGCCAAGATAGGGGGCCCGCCGAACGAGAAAAACTGTTTTTT.

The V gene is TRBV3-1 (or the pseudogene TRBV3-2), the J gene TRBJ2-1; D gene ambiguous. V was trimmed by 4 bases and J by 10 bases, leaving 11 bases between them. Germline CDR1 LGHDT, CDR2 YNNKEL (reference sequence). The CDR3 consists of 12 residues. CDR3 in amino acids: CASSPGPTEQFF. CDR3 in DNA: TGTGCCAGCAGCCCCGGCCCGACAGAGCAGTTCTTC.

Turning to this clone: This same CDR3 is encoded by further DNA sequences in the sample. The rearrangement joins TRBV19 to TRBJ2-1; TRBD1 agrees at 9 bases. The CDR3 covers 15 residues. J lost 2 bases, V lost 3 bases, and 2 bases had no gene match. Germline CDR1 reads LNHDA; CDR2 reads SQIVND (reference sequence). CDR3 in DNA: TGTGCCAGTAGTATCCGACAGGGGGCCTACAATGAGCAGTTCTTC. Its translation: CASSIRQGAYNEQFF.

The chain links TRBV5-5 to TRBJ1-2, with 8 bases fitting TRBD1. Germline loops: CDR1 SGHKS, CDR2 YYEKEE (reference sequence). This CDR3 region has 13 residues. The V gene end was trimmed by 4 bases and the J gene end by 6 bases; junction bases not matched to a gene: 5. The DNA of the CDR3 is TGTGCCAGCAGCACGACAGGGGCGAATGGCTACACCTTC. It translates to CASSTTGANGYTF.

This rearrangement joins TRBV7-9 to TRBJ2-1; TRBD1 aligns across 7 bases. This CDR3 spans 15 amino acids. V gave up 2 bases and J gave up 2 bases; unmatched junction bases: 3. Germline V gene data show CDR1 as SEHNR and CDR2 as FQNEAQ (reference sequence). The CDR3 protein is CASSLWDSTYNEQFF. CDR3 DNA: TGTGCCAGCAGCTTATGGGACAGTACCTACAATGAGCAGTTCTTC.

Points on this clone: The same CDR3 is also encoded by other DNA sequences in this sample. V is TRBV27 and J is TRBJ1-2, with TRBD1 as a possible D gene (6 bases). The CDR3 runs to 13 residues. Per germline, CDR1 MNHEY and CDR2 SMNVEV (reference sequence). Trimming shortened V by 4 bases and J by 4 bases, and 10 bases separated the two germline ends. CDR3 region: CASSSRGGYGYTF. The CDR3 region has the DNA TGTGCCAGCAGTTCTAGGGGGGGCTATGGCTACACCTTC.

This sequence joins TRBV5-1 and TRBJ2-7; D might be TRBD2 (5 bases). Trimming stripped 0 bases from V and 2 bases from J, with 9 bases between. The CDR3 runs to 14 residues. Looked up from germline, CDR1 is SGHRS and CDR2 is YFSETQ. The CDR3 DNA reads TGCGCCAGCAGCTTGGATCGGGGAACCTACGAGCAGTACTTC. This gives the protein CASSLDRGTYEQYF.

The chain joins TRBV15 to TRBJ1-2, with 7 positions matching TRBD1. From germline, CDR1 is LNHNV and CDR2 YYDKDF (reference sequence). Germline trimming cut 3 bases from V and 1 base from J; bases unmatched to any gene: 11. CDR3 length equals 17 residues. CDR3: CATSRALTGTDNYGYTF. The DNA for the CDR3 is TGTGCCACCAGCAGGGCCCTTACCGGGACAGATAACTATGGCTACACCTTC.

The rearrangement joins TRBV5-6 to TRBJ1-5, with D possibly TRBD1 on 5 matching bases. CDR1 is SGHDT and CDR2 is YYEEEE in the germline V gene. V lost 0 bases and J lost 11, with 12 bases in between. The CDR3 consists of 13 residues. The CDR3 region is CASSLGSREAQHF. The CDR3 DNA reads TGTGCCAGCAGCTTGGGTAGCAGGGAGGCCCAGCATTTT.